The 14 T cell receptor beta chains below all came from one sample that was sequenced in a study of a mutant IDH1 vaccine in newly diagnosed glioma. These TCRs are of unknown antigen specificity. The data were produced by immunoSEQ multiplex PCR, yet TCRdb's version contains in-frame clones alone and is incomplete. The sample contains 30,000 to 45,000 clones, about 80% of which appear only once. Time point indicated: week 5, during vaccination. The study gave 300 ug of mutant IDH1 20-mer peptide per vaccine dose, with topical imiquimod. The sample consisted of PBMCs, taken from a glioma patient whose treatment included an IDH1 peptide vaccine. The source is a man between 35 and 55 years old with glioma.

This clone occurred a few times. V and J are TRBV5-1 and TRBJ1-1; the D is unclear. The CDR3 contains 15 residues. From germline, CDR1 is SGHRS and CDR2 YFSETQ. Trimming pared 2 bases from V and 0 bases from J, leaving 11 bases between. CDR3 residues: CASSFGSGMNTEAFF. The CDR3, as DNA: TGCGCCAGCAGCTTTGGTTCCGGGATGAACACTGAAGCTTTCTTT.

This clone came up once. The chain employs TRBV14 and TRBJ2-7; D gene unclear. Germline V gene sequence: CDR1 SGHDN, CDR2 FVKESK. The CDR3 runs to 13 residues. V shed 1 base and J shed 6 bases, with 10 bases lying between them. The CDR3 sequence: CASSQVGRSEQYF. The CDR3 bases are TGTGCCAGCAGCCAAGTAGGTCGATCCGAGCAGTACTTC. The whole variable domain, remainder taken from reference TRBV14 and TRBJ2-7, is EAGVTQFPSHSVIEKGQTVTLRCDPISGHDNLYWYRRVMGKEIKFLLHFVKESKQDESGMPNNRFLAERTGGTYSTLKVQPAELEDSGVYFCASSQVGRSEQYFGPGTRLTVT.

The CDR3 DNA sequence: TGTGCCAGCAGTCCCCAGGGGCTTCATGGCTACACCTTC. Encoded protein: CASSPQGLHGYTF. This sequence joins TRBV27 and TRBJ1-2, with D perhaps TRBD1 (6 bases). The V end lost 5 bases, the J end lost 6 bases, and 13 bases lay between the germline ends. CDR1 and CDR2 from the germline V gene are MNHEY and SMNVEV (reference sequence). CDR3 size: 13 residues.

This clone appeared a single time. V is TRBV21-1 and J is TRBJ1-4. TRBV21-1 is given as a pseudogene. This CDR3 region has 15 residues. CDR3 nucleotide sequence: TGTGCCAGCAGCGATTTGGGGGATGATAATGAAAAACTGTTTTTT. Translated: CASSDLGDDNEKLFF.

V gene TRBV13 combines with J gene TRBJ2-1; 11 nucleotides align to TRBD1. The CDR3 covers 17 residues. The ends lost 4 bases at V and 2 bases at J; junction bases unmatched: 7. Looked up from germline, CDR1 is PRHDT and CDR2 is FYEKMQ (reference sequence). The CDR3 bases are TGTGCCAGCAGCTCGGGGTCGGGACAGGGGGCCTACAATGAGCAGTTCTTC. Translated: CASSSGSGQGAYNEQFF.

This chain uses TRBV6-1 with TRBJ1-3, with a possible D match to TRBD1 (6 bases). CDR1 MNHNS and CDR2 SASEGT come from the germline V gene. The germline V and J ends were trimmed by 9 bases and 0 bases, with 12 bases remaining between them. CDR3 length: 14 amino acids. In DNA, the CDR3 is TGTGCCAGTGGGGGGCCGGTCTCTGGAAACACCATATATTTT. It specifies CASGGPVSGNTIYF.

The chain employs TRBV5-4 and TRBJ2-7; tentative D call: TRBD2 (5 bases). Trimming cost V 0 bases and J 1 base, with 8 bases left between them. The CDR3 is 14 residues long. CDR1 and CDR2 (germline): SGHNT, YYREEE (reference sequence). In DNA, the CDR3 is TGTGCCAGCAGCTTGGGCGGGCTATCCTACGAGCAGTACTTC. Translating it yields CASSLGGLSYEQYF. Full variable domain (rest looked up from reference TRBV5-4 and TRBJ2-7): ETGVTQSPTHLIKTRGQQVTLRCSSQSGHNTVSWYQQALGQGPQFIFQYYREEENGRGNFPPRFSGLQFPNYSSELNVNALELDDSALYLCASSLGGLSYEQYFGPGTRLTVT.

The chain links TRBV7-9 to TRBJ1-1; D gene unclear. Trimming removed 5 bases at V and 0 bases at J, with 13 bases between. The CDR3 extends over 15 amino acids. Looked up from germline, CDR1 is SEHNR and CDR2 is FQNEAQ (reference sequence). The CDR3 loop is CASSPRVIMNTEAFF. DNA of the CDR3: TGTGCCAGCAGCCCACGGGTCATAATGAACACTGAAGCTTTCTTT.

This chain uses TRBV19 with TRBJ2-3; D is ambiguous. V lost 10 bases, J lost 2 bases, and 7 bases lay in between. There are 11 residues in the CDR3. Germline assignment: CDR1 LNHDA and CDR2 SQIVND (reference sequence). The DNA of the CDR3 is TGTGCCAACCGACCCACAGATACGCAGTATTTT. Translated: CANRPTDTQYF.

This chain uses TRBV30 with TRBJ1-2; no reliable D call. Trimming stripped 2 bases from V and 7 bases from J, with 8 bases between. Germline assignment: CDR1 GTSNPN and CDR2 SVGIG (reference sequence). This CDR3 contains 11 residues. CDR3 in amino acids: CAWSLGFGYTF. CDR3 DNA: TGTGCCTGGAGTCTAGGGTTTGGCTACACCTTC. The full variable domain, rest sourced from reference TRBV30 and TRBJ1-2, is SQTIHQWPATLVQPVGSPLSLECTVEGTSNPNLYWYRQAAGRGLQLLFYSVGIGQISSEVPQNLSASRPQDRQFILSSKKLLLSDSGFYLCAWSLGFGYTFGSGTRLTVV.

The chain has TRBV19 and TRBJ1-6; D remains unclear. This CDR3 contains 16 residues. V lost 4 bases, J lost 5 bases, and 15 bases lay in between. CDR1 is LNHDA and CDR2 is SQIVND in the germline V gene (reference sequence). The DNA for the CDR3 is TGTGCCAGTAGTACCCCAAGGTGGGAAGATAATTCACCCCTCCACTTT. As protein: CASSTPRWEDNSPLHF. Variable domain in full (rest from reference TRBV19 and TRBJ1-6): DGGITQSPKYLFRKEGQNVTLSCEQNLNHDAMYWYRQDPGQGLRLIYYSQIVNDFQKGDIAEGYSVSREKKESFPLTVTSAQKNPTAFYLCASSTPRWEDNSPLHFGNGTRLTVT.

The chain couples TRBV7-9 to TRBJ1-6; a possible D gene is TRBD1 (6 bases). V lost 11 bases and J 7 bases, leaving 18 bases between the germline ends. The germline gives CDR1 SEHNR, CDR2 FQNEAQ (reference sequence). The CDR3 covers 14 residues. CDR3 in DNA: TGTGCCGTACGTGCGGAGGGGGGAAATTCACCCCTCCACTTT. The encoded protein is CAVRAEGGNSPLHF.

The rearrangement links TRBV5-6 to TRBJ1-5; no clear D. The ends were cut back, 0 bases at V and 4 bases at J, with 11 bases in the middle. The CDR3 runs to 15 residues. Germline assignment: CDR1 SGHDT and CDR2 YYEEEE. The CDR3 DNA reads TGTGCCAGCAGCTTGGGTAGCCTGAGGAATCAGCCCCAGCATTTT. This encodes CASSLGSLRNQPQHF.

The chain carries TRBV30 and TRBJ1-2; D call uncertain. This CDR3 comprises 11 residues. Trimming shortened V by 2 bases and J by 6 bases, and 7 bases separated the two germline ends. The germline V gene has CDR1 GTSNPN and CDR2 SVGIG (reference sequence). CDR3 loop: CAWSLGDGYTF. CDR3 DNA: TGTGCCTGGAGTTTAGGAGATGGCTACACCTTC.